These 28 T cell receptor beta chains were sequenced from one sample in a study of T cells in Graves' hyperthyroidism and ophthalmopathy. Amplified TCR beta CDR3 regions came from RNA transcripts. TCR CDR3 regions were first amplified by RT-PCR with HTBI primers. Each CDR3 protein gets one entry after TCRdb re-called the multiplex PCR reads with MiXCR. This table holds hundreds of thousands of distinct CDR3 sequences, about 15% found once. Sequencing was carried out using blood. Receptor source: a middle-aged woman with Graves' ophthalmopathy.

Many counts were recorded for this clonotype. This sequence joins TRBV6-1 and TRBJ1-1; D unclear. The V gene lost 7 bases and the J gene lost 0 bases, with 9 bases spanning the gap. CDR3 length equals 13 residues. Germline CDR1 MNHNS, CDR2 SASEGT. CDR3 sequence: CASTTGLNTEAFF. CDR3 in DNA: TGTGCCAGCACCACGGGGTTGAACACTGAAGCTTTCTTT.

The table lists this clonotype with many counts. The chain links TRBV20-1 to TRBJ1-5; D perhaps matches TRBD1 (5 bases). In germline, CDR1 is DFQATT, CDR2 SNEGSKA (reference sequence). The CDR3 totals 15 residues. The V end lost 0 bases, the J end lost 5 bases, and 14 bases lay between the germline ends. The CDR3 bases are TGCAGTGCTAGAGAGGGGGGTGTTGGTGATCAGCCCCAGCATTTT. It codes for CSAREGGVGDQPQHF.

The sample holds many counts of this clonotype. The chain has TRBV6-1 and TRBJ2-5; D gene uncertain. Germline V gene lookup returns CDR1 MNHNS and CDR2 SASEGT. V was pared by 8 bases and J by 4 bases, with 14 bases between. This CDR3 contains 13 residues. CDR3 nucleotides: TGTGCCAGCGAGGCCCGAACTATAGAGACCCAGTACTTC. As protein: CASEARTIETQYF.

This clonotype was counted ten times or more. The rearrangement links TRBV6-1 to TRBJ2-7, with 11 nucleotides matching TRBD2. Germline CDR1 reads MNHNS; CDR2 reads SASEGT. Trimming removed 6 bases from V and 3 bases from J; junction bases left unmatched: 4. This CDR3 is built from 14 residues. CDR3 DNA: TGTGCCAGCAGACCCCTAGCGGGAGGCTACGAGCAGTACTTC. Translating it yields CASRPLAGGYEQYF.

This chain connects TRBV10-3 to TRBJ2-7; TRBD1 aligns across 7 bases. Germline V gene lookup returns CDR1 ENHRY and CDR2 SYGVKD. J gave up 2 bases and V 3 bases, and 4 bases lay outside the gene matches. This CDR3 has 14 residues. The CDR3 spells CAISDQTGTYEQYF. Written as DNA, the CDR3 is TGTGCCATCAGTGACCAGACAGGGACCTACGAGCAGTACTTC.

At least ten counts were recorded for this clonotype. This chain links TRBV28 with TRBJ1-2; D call uncertain. Per the germline V gene, CDR1 is MDHEN and CDR2 is SYDVKM. The CDR3 is made up of 13 amino acids. V was clipped by 5 bases and J by 6 bases, with 13 bases between them. The CDR3 DNA follows: TGTGCCAGCAGTCAAATGGTGTGGCATGGCTACACCTTC. Translated: CASSQMVWHGYTF.

This clonotype was observed many times. The gene calls are TRBV11-2 and TRBJ1-1; perhaps TRBD1 as D (6 bases). The V end was cut by 3 bases, the J end by 1 base, with 9 bases between. This CDR3 comprises 14 residues. The germline CDR1 and CDR2 sequences are SGHAT and FQNNGV. This CDR3 reads CASSFRGANTEAFF. CDR3 DNA: TGTGCCAGCAGCTTTAGGGGGGCGAACACTGAAGCTTTCTTT.

The chain is built from TRBV11-1 and TRBJ1-1; D is possibly TRBD1 (5 bases). Trimming took off 5 bases at V and 1 base at J, with 11 bases between the two ends. The germline gives CDR1 SGHAT, CDR2 FQDESV (reference sequence). The CDR3 length is 14 residues. The CDR3 coding sequence is TGTGCCAGCAGCCGGAGCGGACAGAACACTGAAGCTTTCTTT. Residues: CASSRSGQNTEAFF.

This clonotype turned up a few times. The chain employs TRBV5-1 and TRBJ2-5, with D unresolved. This CDR3 region has 15 residues. V gave up 2 bases and J gave up 5 bases, with 16 bases separating them. Looked up from germline, CDR1 is SGHRS and CDR2 is YFSETQ. This CDR3 is CASSFQDSKWETQYF. CDR3 coding DNA: TGCGCCAGCAGCTTTCAGGATTCCAAGTGGGAGACCCAGTACTTC.

With respect to this clonotype: A much larger clone differs by one base, so this may be a read error. The chain is built from TRBV14 and TRBJ1-2; D is undetermined. Looked up from germline, CDR1 is SGHDN and CDR2 is FVKESK. This CDR3 contains 16 residues. CDR3 protein: CTSSQVRTSSNYGYTF. The CDR3 bases are TGTACCAGCAGCCAAGTTCGAACGTCTTCTAACTATGGCTACACCTTC.

In this sample, this clonotype turned up many times. The V gene is TRBV12-3 or TRBV12-4, the J gene TRBJ1-5, with 8 bases aligning to TRBD1. CDR3 length: 18 residues. V trimming: 5 bases; J trimming: 0 bases; junction bases outside the gene matches: 12. CDR3 region: CASSQGQGIGYSNQPQHF. CDR3 coding DNA: TGTGCCAGCAGTCAAGGACAGGGTATAGGATATAGCAATCAGCCCCAGCATTTT.

This clonotype was counted at least ten times. The rearrangement links TRBV27 to TRBJ1-5, with a tentative D call TRBD1 (5 bases). In germline, CDR1 is MNHEY, CDR2 SMNVEV (reference sequence). This CDR3 region has 16 residues. The ends were cut back, 2 bases at V and 2 bases at J, with 13 bases in the middle. Here the CDR3 DNA reads TGTGCCAGCAGTTTACAGGGAGGACGGGGCAATCAGCCCCAGCATTTT. Translation: CASSLQGGRGNQPQHF.

There are many counts of this clonotype. The chain joins TRBV11-2 to TRBJ2-2, with a tentative D call TRBD1 (6 bases). The CDR3 length is 16 residues. From germline, CDR1 is SGHAT and CDR2 FQNNGV. V lost 0 bases and J 6 bases, leaving 14 bases between the germline ends. In nucleotides, the CDR3 is TGTGCCAGCAGCTTAGAGGGGGCGATTGGCTCCGGGGAGCTGTTTTTT. Protein: CASSLEGAIGSGELFF. Full variable domain (outside the CDR3, taken from reference TRBV11-2 and TRBJ2-2): EAGVAQSPRYKIIEKRQSVAFWCNPISGHATLYWYQQILGQGPKLLIQFQNNGVVDDSQLPKDRFSAERLKGVDSTLKIQPAKLEDSAVYLCASSLEGAIGSGELFFGEGSRLTVL.

This clonotype was seen repeatedly, ten times or more. The V gene is TRBV27, the J gene TRBJ2-2; TRBD1 agrees at 7 bases. Germline V gene lookup returns CDR1 MNHEY and CDR2 SMNVEV (reference sequence). Trimming removed 2 bases from V and 4 bases from J; junction bases left unmatched: 4. The CDR3 has 15 residues. The CDR3 loop is CASSLGQVGTGELFF. DNA for the CDR3: TGTGCCAGCAGTTTAGGACAGGTCGGCACCGGGGAGCTGTTTTTT.

This clonotype occurred a few times. V gene TRBV6-5 combines with J gene TRBJ2-4; a possible D gene is TRBD1 (6 bases). Germline V gives CDR1 MNHEY, CDR2 SVGAGI. Trimming left V 8 bases short and J 8 bases short, with 19 bases between. The CDR3 covers 14 residues. The CDR3 sequence is CASVLRLSGDIQYF. The DNA of the CDR3 is TGTGCCAGCGTTTTGCGGCTATCAGGGGACATTCAGTACTTC.

This clonotype was seen at least ten times. V usage is TRBV6-1 and J usage is TRBJ2-4; weak D call: TRBD1 (5 bases). V lost 4 bases, J lost 5 bases, and 15 bases lay in between. The CDR3 covers 15 residues. CDR1 is MNHNS and CDR2 is SASEGT in the germline V gene. CDR3 nucleotides: TGTGCCAGCAGTGGCCAGGGCGGACACCAAAACATTCAGTACTTC. This sequence encodes CASSGQGGHQNIQYF.

This chain joins TRBV9 and TRBJ1-2, with D unclear. This CDR3 is 17 amino acids long. V was trimmed by 4 bases and J by 2 bases, leaving 21 bases between them. Germline V lookup: CDR1 SGDLS, CDR2 YYNGEE. Here the CDR3 reads CASSSAPAANKNYGYTF. The CDR3 DNA sequence: TGTGCCAGCAGCTCGGCCCCGGCAGCCAATAAAAACTATGGCTACACCTTC.

In its sample, this clonotype was seen many times. The J gene is TRBJ1-1, the V gene TRBV27; 7 bases are shared with TRBD1. This CDR3 spans 15 amino acids. With V trimmed by 9 bases and J by 4 bases, 14 bases remained unmatched. Germline-derived CDR1 and CDR2 are MNHEY and SMNVEV (reference sequence). DNA of the CDR3: TGTGCCAGTTCTCCCAGGGACAGCCATGGCACTGAAGCTTTCTTT. Protein: CASSPRDSHGTEAFF.

This clonotype was seen a few times. The V and J genes are TRBV7-9 and TRBJ2-7; perhaps TRBD1 as D (6 bases). The CDR3 sequence is 15 residues long. The V gene's germline CDR1 is SEHNR and CDR2 FQNEAQ (reference sequence). Trimming removed 0 bases at V and 3 bases at J, with 12 bases between. CDR3 loop: CASSLAGDTRYEQYF. DNA for the CDR3: TGTGCCAGCAGCTTAGCGGGGGACACTCGCTACGAGCAGTACTTC.

The table lists this clonotype with many counts. The V call is TRBV12-3 or TRBV12-4, the J call TRBJ1-1, with 10 bases that match TRBD1. The CDR3 has 15 amino acids. After removal of 5 bases from V and 0 bases from J, the junction contained 3 bases not matched to a gene. The chain's CDR3 is CASSRDRGMNTEAFF. DNA of the CDR3: TGTGCCAGCAGTAGGGACAGGGGAATGAACACTGAAGCTTTCTTT.

This clonotype was seen repeatedly, ten times or more. The chain joins TRBV2 to TRBJ1-1; D might be TRBD1 (5 bases). The ends were cut back, 6 bases at V and 6 bases at J, with 11 bases in the middle. CDR1 SNHLY and CDR2 FYNNEI come from the germline V gene. The CDR3 is 12 amino acids. CDR3 bases: TGTGCCAGCAGGGGACTTCAGCCTGAAGCTTTCTTT. Protein: CASRGLQPEAFF. The full variable domain, completed using reference TRBV2 and TRBJ1-1, is EPEVTQTPSHQVTQMGQEVILRCVPISNHLYFYWYRQILGQKVEFLVSFYNNEISEKSEIFDDQFSVERPDGSNFTLKIRSTKLEDSAMYFCASRGLQPEAFFGQGTRLTVV.

This clonotype was recorded at least ten times. V gene TRBV11-2 combines with J gene TRBJ2-2; D gene ambiguous. Germline V CDR1 and CDR2: SGHAT, FQNNGV. V lost 5 bases and J 0 bases, leaving 13 bases between the germline ends. The length of the CDR3 is 16 residues. This CDR3 reads CASSNPRTANTGELFF. The DNA for the CDR3 is TGTGCCAGCAGCAACCCGCGAACCGCGAACACCGGGGAGCTGTTTTTT.

This clonotype was observed many times. The rearrangement joins TRBV6-5 to TRBJ2-7; the match to TRBD1 covers 7 bases. Germline assignment: CDR1 MNHEY and CDR2 SVGAGI. The CDR3 length is 14 residues. V lost 3 bases and J lost 2; bases outside the gene matches: 4. The CDR3 nucleotides are TGTGCCAGCAGTTATGGGGACAGAGCCTACGAGCAGTACTTC. Translating gives CASSYGDRAYEQYF.

This clonotype was observed at least ten times. This chain joins TRBV12-3 or TRBV12-4 and TRBJ1-3; 7 bases are a match to TRBD1. J gave up 0 bases and V 5 bases, and 7 bases lay outside the gene matches. The CDR3 has 16 residues. CDR3 region: CASSDLDRDSGNTIYF. The CDR3 coding sequence is TGTGCCAGCAGTGACCTCGACAGGGACTCTGGAAACACCATATATTTT.

On this clonotype: This may arise from a read error, as a much more abundant clone is one base away. Lacking the conserved final phenylalanine or tryptophan, this CDR3 likely reflects a read error. The chain joins TRBV10-3 to TRBJ2-5; D is possibly TRBD1 (5 bases). The CDR3 runs 15 residues. Per germline, CDR1 ENHRY and CDR2 SYGVKD. V lost 3 bases and J 5 bases, leaving 16 bases between the germline ends. The CDR3 coding sequence is TGTGCCATCAGTGATAAGGCAGGGATTGGGGAGACCCAGTACCTC. Protein sequence: CAISDKAGIGETQYL.

This clonotype was seen at least ten times. The chain combines TRBV24-1 with TRBJ2-5, with 8 bases lining up with TRBD1. J lost 5 bases, V lost 5 bases, and 12 bases had no gene match. Germline V CDR1 and CDR2: KGHDR, SFDVKD. The CDR3 length is 16 residues. CDR3 region: CATSGLGQGAGETQYF. The CDR3, as DNA: TGTGCCACCAGTGGTCTGGGGCAGGGGGCCGGGGAGACCCAGTACTTC.

The chain recombines TRBV18 with TRBJ2-5; no clear D. There are 15 residues in the CDR3. Germline V CDR1 and CDR2: KGHSH, LQKENI. Trimming stripped 2 bases from V and 4 bases from J, with 14 bases between. The CDR3 loop reads CASSPNSEGSETQYF. The CDR3 nucleotides are TGTGCCAGCTCACCAAATAGTGAAGGGTCAGAGACCCAGTACTTC.

This clonotype has at least ten counts. The J gene is TRBJ2-5, the V gene TRBV30, with TRBD2 as a possible D gene (6 bases). Per the germline V gene, CDR1 is GTSNPN and CDR2 is SVGIG (reference sequence). The V gene lost 3 bases and the J gene lost 5 bases, with 10 bases spanning the gap. This CDR3 contains 12 residues. Here the CDR3 reads CAWSGTRETQYF. The DNA of the CDR3 is TGTGCCTGGAGCGGGACTCGTGAGACCCAGTACTTC. The entire variable domain, with the rest obtained from reference TRBV30 and TRBJ2-5, is as follows: SQTIHQWPATLVQPVGSPLSLECTVEGTSNPNLYWYRQAAGRGLQLLFYSVGIGQISSEVPQNLSASRPQDRQFILSSKKLLLSDSGFYLCAWSGTRETQYFGPGTRLLVL.